One TCR beta chain is described in this entry. The antigen this receptor binds is unknown. No per-base quality is available; no much larger clone lies one base away. These data are taken from a study of T cells in Graves' hyperthyroidism and ophthalmopathy (dated by TCRdb to between 2017 and 2020). For context, the study as a whole: Peripheral blood samples were taken at the time of initial diagnosis, prior to any treatment. A discovery cohort of roughly 100 patients, roughly 43 with Graves' ophthalmopathy and 55 to 65 with stable Graves' hyperthyroidism, was used to find distinguishing TCR V-J signatures. An independent validation cohort of 18 to 20 hyperthyroidism patients and some 15 patients who later progressed to ophthalmopathy tested prospective prediction of ophthalmopathy. For training and testing, the roughly 97 patients in the discovery cohort were randomly divided in a 7:3 ratio. In addition, the study compared T-cell repertoires in thyroid tissue and in blood from about 6 Graves' hyperthyroidism patients. Once sampling was done, hyperthyroidism patients were given methimazole at a starting dose of 30 mg daily, whereas ophthalmopathy patients were given high-dose intravenous methylprednisolone. The paper describes TCR Vbeta CDR3 sequencing of 120 to 150 peripheral blood samples, made up of around 41 ophthalmopathy patients, approximately 73 hyperthyroidism patients and 17 progressor patients.

Study-level results and caveats: Most expanded thyroid clonotypes (frequency above 0.001) were also detected in blood, suggesting blood repertoires may reflect thyroid immune responses. In validation, progression to ophthalmopathy was predicted by the model with almost 71% sensitivity and 72% to 85% specificity, a median of 6.5 months before onset. Ophthalmopathy was separated from stable hyperthyroidism by a 13 V-J signature model, with approximately 90% sensitivity and about 81% specificity obtained in cross-validation and 80%/75% obtained in testing. Sample size was not statistically predetermined, and investigators were not blinded to group allocation.

Ophthalmopathy patients had moderately to severely active disease, with a Clinical Activity Score of 3 or more, a NOSPECS grade of 4 or more, and a disease duration of less than 3 months. The study excluded patients with uncontrolled infections, other autoimmune diseases, pregnancy or lactation. Diagnoses were established on the basis of clinical symptoms, serum thyroxine and TRAb, thyroid ultrasound, and orbital computed tomography. Ficoll-Paque density gradient centrifugation was used to isolate PBMCs from about 9.4 ml of fresh peripheral blood. Total RNA was extracted using Trizol reagent, and RNA quality was assessed on an Agilent 2100 Bioanalyzer. CDR1 and CDR2 are read off the germline V gene as MGHRA and YSYEKL. From the cysteine up to the phenylalanine, the CDR3 has a length of 16 residues. The retained sequence is limited to the CDR3, 48 bases, with the frame set at the first base. Germline trimming: 0 bases from V, 0 bases from J; junction bases outside gene matches: 5.

The TCR beta CDR3 regions were amplified from RNA transcripts. The first round of RT-PCR for the TCR CDR3 was performed with the HTBI primer set and the Qiagen OneStep RT-PCR kit. The libraries were constructed in a second round of multiplex PCR and then size-selected and purified. Sequencing of the libraries was done on an Illumina HiSeq2000 using paired-end 100 bp reads. On the authors' methods: SOAPnuke was used to process the raw data, removing reads that contained adapters or uncalled bases, had a mean Phred below 15, or lacked an exact match to the constant primer or identifier. High-quality paired reads were merged using COPE v1.2.5, and each unique nucleotide sequence was defined as a clonotype. Clonotypes were aligned to IMGT TRBV, TRBD and TRBJ reference segments using MiTCR v1.1. The analysis was restricted to V-J combinations with a frequency above 0.0001, which together covered roughly 99% of the repertoires. A TCS score was defined as the ratio between F50 (clonal expansion) and ExV (chaos), using BLOSUM62-based TCRdist between CDR3 peptides within each V-J. Welch's t-statistics and random forest reduced fewer than 600 V-J features to 10 to 15, which were used in a naive Bayes classifier (R e1071). In-frame beta chains were kept once TCRdb had trimmed the public reads at Q25 with fastp and called clones with MiXCR. Records with the same CDR3 protein are collapsed into one entry carrying the most frequent genes and DNA. The V and J calls reflect TCRdb's pipeline rather than the authors' work. This sample is represented by around 530,000 distinct CDR3 sequences; 17% of them were singletons. Roughly 15% of the sample comes from the top ten.

The source of this sequence is a woman aged 18-29 years with Graves' ophthalmopathy. Specimen: blood. The rearrangement combines TRBV4-1 with TRBJ2-7; 7 junctional bases match TRBD1. The sequence in DNA is TGCGCCAGCAGCCAAGAAGCTCGGGACAGCTCCTACGAGCAGTACTTC. This is translated as CASSQEARDSSYEQYF.